The entry below describes one TCR beta chain. Its target is not known. Donors were healthy HIV-negative adults without recently reported acute infections or vaccinations. Splitting of CD4+ cells produced CD45RA+ naive and CD45RA-negative memory subsets. Measured with immunoSEQ multiplex PCR; TCRdb has only the in-frame clones, and not every one. The sample holds more than 1,200,000 clones, roughly 98.5% seen once. The data belong to a study of shared clonotypes between healthy human individuals. Findings and limits, study-wide: The study sampled only blood, and tissue repertoires likely differ.

Sample: naive CD4+ T cells sorted from blood. Subset meaning: CD45RA+ positively selected. The TCR comes from a young man in good health.

CDR3 loop: CASSSGLRNLYEQYF. The CDR3 DNA reads as TGTGCCAGCAGCTCGGGACTTAGAAACTTGTACGAGCAGTACTTC. This chain uses TRBV11-2 with TRBJ2-7; D might be TRBD2 (6 bases). The CDR3 runs 15 residues. Trimming shortened V by 4 bases and J by 4 bases, and 17 bases separated the two germline ends. Germline V CDR1 and CDR2: SGHAT, FQNNGV.